The entry that follows covers one T cell receptor (beta chain) sequence. Its antigen is currently not known. Base qualities are not recorded, but no much larger clone differs from it by a single base. This sample was included in a study of control samples from healthy donors and cancer patients (dated by TCRdb to 2019 to 2021). Libraries were prepared through the immunoSEQ multiplex PCR assay. TCRdb stores this immuneACCESS table with in-frame sequences only. Part of the clones is absent; in the studies checked, under half of the shortfall reflects unresolved V genes, and no reason is known for the rest. The sample table lists about 410,000 clones, around nine tenths of them with a count of one. The ten largest make up around 6.4% of the sample. This receptor was obtained from a man aged 40-49 years with head and neck cancer. Sequencing was performed on PBMCs.

The bases read TGCGCCAGCAGCCAAGCTAGCGGGAGGTTAGAGACCCAGTACTTC. Its translation is CASSQASGRLETQYF. Rearrangement joined TRBV4-1 to TRBJ2-5; 11 bases in the middle match TRBD2. V loses 1 base at its end and J loses 4 bases; junction bases beyond the gene matches: 2. CDR3 length: 15 amino acids, cysteine to phenylalanine. Only the CDR3 portion is preserved as DNA: 45 bases, with reading frame beginning at the first base. As encoded in the germline V gene, CDR1 is MGHRA while CDR2 is YSYEKL.